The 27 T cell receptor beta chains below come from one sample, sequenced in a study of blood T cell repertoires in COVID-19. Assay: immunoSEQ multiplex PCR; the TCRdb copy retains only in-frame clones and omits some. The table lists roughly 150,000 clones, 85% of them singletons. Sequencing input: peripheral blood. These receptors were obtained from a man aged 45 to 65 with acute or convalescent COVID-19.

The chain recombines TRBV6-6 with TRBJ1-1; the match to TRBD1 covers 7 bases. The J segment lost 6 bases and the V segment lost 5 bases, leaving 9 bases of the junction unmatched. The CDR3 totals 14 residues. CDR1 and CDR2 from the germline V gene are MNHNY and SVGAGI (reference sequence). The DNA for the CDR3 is TGTGCCAGCAGTCGATCACAGGGGTATTCTGAAGCTTTCTTT. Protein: CASSRSQGYSEAFF.

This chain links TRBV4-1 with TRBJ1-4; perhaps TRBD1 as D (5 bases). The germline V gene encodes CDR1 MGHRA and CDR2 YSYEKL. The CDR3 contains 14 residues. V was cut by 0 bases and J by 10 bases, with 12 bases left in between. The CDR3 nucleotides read TGCGCCAGCAGCCAAGAGAGTCAGGGTGGAAAACTGTTTTTT. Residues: CASSQESQGGKLFF.

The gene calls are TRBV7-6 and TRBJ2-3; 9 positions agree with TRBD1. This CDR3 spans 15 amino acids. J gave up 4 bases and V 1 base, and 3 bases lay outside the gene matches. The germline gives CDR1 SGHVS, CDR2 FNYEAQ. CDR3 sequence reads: CASSLGTGVADTQYF. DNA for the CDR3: TGTGCCAGCAGCTTAGGGACAGGGGTTGCAGATACGCAGTATTTT.

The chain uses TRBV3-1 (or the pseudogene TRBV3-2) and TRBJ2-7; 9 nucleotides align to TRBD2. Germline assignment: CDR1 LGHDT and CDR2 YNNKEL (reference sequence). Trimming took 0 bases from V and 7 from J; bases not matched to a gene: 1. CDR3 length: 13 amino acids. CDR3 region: CASSQDLAGEQYF. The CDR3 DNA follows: TGTGCCAGCAGCCAAGATCTAGCGGGGGAGCAGTACTTC.

The CDR3 DNA is TGCGCCAGCAGCCATCACACAGGGGGGCCCTACAATGAGCAGTTCTTC. It encodes CASSHHTGGPYNEQFF. The V gene is TRBV4-1, the J gene TRBJ2-1; 8 positions match TRBD1. The germline V gene encodes CDR1 MGHRA and CDR2 YSYEKL. This CDR3 spans 16 amino acids. J lost 2 bases, V lost 3 bases, and 6 bases had no gene match.

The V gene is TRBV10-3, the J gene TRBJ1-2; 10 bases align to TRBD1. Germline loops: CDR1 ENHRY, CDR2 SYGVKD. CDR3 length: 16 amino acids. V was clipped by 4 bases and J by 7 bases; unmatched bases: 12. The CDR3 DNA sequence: TGTGCCATCAGTGGTACCGGGACAGGGGTATTTTTTGGCTACACCTTC. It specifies CAISGTGTGVFFGYTF.

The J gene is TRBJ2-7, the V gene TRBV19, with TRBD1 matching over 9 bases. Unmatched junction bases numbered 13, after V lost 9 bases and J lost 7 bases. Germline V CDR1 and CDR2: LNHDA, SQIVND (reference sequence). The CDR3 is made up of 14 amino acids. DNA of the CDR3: TGTGCCAGCAGTGGGACAGGGTCTGCTAGGGAGCAGTACTTC. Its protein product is CASSGTGSAREQYF. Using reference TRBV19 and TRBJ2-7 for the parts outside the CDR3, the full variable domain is DGGITQSPKYLFRKEGQNVTLSCEQNLNHDAMYWYRQDPGQGLRLIYYSQIVNDFQKGDIAEGYSVSREKKESFPLTVTSAQKNPTAFYLCASSGTGSAREQYFGPGTRLTVT.

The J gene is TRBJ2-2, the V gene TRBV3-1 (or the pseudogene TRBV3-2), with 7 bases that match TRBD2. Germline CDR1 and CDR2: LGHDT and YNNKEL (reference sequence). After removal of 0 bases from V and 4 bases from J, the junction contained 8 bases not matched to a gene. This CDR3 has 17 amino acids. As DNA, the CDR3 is TGTGCCAGCAGCCAAGATGGCCTAGCGGACCCCACCGGGGAGCTGTTTTTT. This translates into CASSQDGLADPTGELFF.

The CDR3, as DNA: TGTGCCAGCAGCTCCCCCTCTGAGCAGTTCTTC. Residues: CASSSPSEQFF. The V gene is TRBV7-9, the J gene TRBJ2-1; no clear D gene. V lost 4 bases to trimming and J lost 9 bases, with 7 bases between them. This CDR3 has 11 residues. Germline CDR1 SEHNR, CDR2 FQNEAQ (reference sequence).

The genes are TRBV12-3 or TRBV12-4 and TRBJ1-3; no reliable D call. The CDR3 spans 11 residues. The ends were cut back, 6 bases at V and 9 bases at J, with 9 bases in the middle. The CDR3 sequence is CASSLRATIYF. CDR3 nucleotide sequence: TGTGCCAGCAGCCTCCGAGCCACCATATATTTT.

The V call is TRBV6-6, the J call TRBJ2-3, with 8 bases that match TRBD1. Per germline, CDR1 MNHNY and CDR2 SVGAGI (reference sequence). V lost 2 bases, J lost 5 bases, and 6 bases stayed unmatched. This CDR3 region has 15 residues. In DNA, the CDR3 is TGTGCCAGCAGTTACCGGACAGGGCCGGGAGATACGCAGTATTTT. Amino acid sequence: CASSYRTGPGDTQYF.

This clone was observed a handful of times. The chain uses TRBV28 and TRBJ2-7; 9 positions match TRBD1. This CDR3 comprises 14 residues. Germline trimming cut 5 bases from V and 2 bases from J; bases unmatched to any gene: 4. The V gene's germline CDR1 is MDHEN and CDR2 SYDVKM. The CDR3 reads CASSMDRGPYEQYF. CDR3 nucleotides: TGTGCCAGCAGTATGGACAGGGGTCCCTACGAGCAGTACTTC.

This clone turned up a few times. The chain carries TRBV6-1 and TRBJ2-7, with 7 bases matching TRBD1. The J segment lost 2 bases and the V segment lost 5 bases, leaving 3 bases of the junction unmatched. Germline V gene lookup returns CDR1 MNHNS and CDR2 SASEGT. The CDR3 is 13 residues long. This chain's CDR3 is CASSSGQPYEQYF. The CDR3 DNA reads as TGTGCCAGCAGTTCGGGACAGCCCTACGAGCAGTACTTC.

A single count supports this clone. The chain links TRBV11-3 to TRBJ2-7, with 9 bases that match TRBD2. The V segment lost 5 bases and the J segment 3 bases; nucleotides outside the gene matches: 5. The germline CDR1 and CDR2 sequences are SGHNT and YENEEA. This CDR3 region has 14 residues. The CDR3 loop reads CASSLTSGYYEQYF. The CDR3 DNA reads TGTGCCAGCAGCCTGACTAGCGGATACTACGAGCAGTACTTC. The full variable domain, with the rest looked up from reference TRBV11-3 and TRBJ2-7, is EAGVVQSPRYKIIEKKQPVAFWCNPISGHNTLYWYLQNLGQGPELLIRYENEEAVDDSQLPKDRFSAERLKGVDSTLKIQPAELGDSAVYLCASSLTSGYYEQYFGPGTRLTVT.

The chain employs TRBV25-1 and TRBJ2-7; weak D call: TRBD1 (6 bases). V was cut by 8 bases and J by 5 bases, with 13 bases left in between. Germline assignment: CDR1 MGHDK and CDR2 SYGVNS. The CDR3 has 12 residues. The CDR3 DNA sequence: TGTGCCAGCCGCAGGGGTGTGCACGAGCAGTACTTC. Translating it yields CASRRGVHEQYF.

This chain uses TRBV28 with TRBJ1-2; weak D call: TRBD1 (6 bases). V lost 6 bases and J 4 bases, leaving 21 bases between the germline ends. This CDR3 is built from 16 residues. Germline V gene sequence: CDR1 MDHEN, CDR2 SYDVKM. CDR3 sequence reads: CASSEPGTTIFYGYTF. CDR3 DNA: TGTGCCAGCAGCGAACCAGGGACAACAATTTTCTATGGCTACACCTTC.

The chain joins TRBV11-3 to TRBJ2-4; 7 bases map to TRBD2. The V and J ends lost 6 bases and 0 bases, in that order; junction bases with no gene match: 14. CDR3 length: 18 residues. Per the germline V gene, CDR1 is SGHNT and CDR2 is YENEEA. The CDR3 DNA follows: TGTGCCAGCAGTGCGTTCACGGGAGGAGGAATAGCCAAAAACATTCAGTACTTC. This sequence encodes CASSAFTGGGIAKNIQYF.

CDR3 region: CASSRRQGTDTQYF. CDR3 in DNA: TGTGCCAGCAGCAGGCGACAGGGCACAGATACGCAGTATTTT. The genes are TRBV11-3 and TRBJ2-3, with a possible D match to TRBD1 (6 bases). Per germline, CDR1 SGHNT and CDR2 YENEEA. CDR3 length: 14 residues. V was shortened by 5 bases and J by 1 base, with 10 bases between the two germline ends.

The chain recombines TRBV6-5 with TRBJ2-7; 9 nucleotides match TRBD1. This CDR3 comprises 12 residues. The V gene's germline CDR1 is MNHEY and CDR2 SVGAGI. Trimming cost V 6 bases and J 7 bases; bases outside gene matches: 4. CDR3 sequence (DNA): TGTGCCAGCAGACAGGGGGCTCGGGAGCAGTACTTC. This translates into CASRQGAREQYF.

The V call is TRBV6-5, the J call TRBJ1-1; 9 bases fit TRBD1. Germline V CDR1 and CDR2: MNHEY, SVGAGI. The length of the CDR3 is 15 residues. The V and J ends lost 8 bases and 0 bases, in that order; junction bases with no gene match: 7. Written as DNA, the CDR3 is TGTGCCAGCCACCGGACAGGGGACATGAACACTGAAGCTTTCTTT. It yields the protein CASHRTGDMNTEAFF.

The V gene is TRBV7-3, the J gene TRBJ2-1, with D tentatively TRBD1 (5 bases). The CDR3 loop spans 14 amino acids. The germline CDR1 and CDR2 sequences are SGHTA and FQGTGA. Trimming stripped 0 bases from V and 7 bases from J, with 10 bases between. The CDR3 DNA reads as TGTGCCAGCAGCTTAACGTGGGCAGGGAATGAGCAGTTCTTC. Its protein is CASSLTWAGNEQFF. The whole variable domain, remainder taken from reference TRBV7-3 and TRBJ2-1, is GAGVSQTPSNKVTEKGKYVELRCDPISGHTALYWYRQSLGQGPEFLIYFQGTGAADDSGLPNDRFFAVRPEGSVSTLKIQRTERGDSAVYLCASSLTWAGNEQFFGPGTRLTVL.

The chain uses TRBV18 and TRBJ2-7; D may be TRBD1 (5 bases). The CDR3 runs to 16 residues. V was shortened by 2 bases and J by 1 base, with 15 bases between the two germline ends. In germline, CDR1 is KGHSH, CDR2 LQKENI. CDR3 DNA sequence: TGTGCCAGCTCACCAGTCGTAGGGGCGGAGTCCTACGAGCAGTACTTC. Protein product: CASSPVVGAESYEQYF. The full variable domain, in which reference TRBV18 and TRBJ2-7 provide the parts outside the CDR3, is NAGVMQNPRHLVRRRGQEARLRCSPMKGHSHVYWYRQLPEEGLKFMVYLQKENIIDESGMPKERFSAEFPKEGPSILRIQQVVRGDSAAYFCASSPVVGAESYEQYFGPGTRLTVT.

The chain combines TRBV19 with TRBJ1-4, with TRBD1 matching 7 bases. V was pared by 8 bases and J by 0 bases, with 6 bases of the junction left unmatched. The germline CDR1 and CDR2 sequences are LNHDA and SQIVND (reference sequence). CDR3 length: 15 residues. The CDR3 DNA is TGTGCCAGTGCCAGGGGGGATGCAACTAATGAAAAACTGTTTTTT. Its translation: CASARGDATNEKLFF.

Here the CDR3 reads CASSMGLAGDTDTQYF. CDR3 sequence (DNA): TGTGCCAGCAGCATGGGACTAGCGGGAGACACAGATACGCAGTATTTT. The J gene is TRBJ2-3, the V gene TRBV21-1; the table's D call, TRBD2, has no DNA check behind it. TRBV21-1 is a known pseudogene. This CDR3 has 16 residues.

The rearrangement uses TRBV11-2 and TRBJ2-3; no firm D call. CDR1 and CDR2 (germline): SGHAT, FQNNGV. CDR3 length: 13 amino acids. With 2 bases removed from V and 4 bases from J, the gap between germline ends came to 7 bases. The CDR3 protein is CASSLYRADTQYF. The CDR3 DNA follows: TGTGCCAGCAGCTTATATCGCGCAGATACGCAGTATTTT.

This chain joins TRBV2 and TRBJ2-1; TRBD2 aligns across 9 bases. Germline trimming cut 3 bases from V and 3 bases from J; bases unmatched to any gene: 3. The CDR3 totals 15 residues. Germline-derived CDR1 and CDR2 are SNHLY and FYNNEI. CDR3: CASSDRLADYNEQFF. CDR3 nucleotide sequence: TGTGCCAGCAGTGATAGACTAGCGGACTACAATGAGCAGTTCTTC.

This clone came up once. The CDR3 DNA reads as TGTGCCAGCAGTTACTCCGGGACAGGGGTAACTGAAGCTTTCTTT. The encoded protein is CASSYSGTGVTEAFF. The gene calls are TRBV6-2 or TRBV6-3 and TRBJ1-1, with TRBD1 matching over 10 bases. V gave up 0 bases and J gave up 5 bases; unmatched junction bases: 3. There are 15 residues in the CDR3. The germline V gene encodes CDR1 MNHEY and CDR2 SVGEGT.